The 21 T cell receptor beta chains listed next were all sequenced from one sample in a study of T cells in Graves' hyperthyroidism and ophthalmopathy. Authors of the study amplified TCR beta CDR3 regions from RNA transcripts. First-round RT-PCR of the TCR CDR3 relied on the HTBI primer set. TCRdb recomputed calls from the multiplex PCR reads with MiXCR, one row per CDR3 protein. The sample lists hundreds of thousands of distinct CDR3 sequences, around 16% seen once, with over 7.5% in the top ten. The specimen sequenced was blood. The receptors were sampled from a woman under 30 with Graves' hyperthyroidism.

This clonotype was seen repeatedly, ten times or more. J is TRBJ2-5 and V is TRBV3-1; TRBD2 aligns across 12 bases. From germline, CDR1 is LGHDT and CDR2 YNNKEL (reference sequence). The CDR3 is made up of 16 amino acids. J lost 5 bases, V lost 4 bases, and 8 bases had no gene match. CDR3 residues: CASSLWTSGVGETQYF. The CDR3 nucleotides are TGTGCCAGCAGCCTATGGACTAGCGGGGTTGGGGAGACCCAGTACTTC.

This clonotype has a count of ten or more. The genes are TRBV9 and TRBJ2-1; either TRBD1 or TRBD2 may fit D (5 bases each). Trimming removed 4 bases from V and 7 bases from J, with 12 bases in between. The CDR3 runs to 13 residues. Germline assignment: CDR1 SGDLS and CDR2 YYNGEE. CDR3 DNA sequence: TGTGCCAGCAGCCGACAGCGGACTAATGAGCAGTTCTTC. Its protein is CASSRQRTNEQFF.

The sample holds many counts of this clonotype. The J gene is TRBJ2-2, the V gene TRBV7-6; D might be TRBD2 (6 bases). Looked up from germline, CDR1 is SGHVS and CDR2 is FNYEAQ. The CDR3 length is 19 residues. Trimming shortened V by 5 bases and J by 2 bases, and 24 bases separated the two germline ends. In DNA form, the CDR3 reads TGTGCCAGCAGCCGACCCCGCGGTCCCCGGGACTTAAACACCGGGGAGCTGTTTTTT. This encodes CASSRPRGPRDLNTGELFF.

At least ten counts were recorded for this clonotype. The DNA of the CDR3 is TGTGCCAGCAGCGCCTTTCATACGAACACCGGGGAGCTGTTTTTT. This codes for CASSAFHTNTGELFF. The chain carries TRBV9 and TRBJ2-2; no clear D. Per germline, CDR1 SGDLS and CDR2 YYNGEE. Trimming removed 3 bases from V and 0 bases from J, with 9 bases in between. This CDR3 region has 15 residues.

This clonotype has a count of ten or more. The gene calls are TRBV9 and TRBJ2-7; D gene uncertain. V lost 0 bases to trimming and J lost 4 bases, with 11 bases between them. From germline, CDR1 is SGDLS and CDR2 YYNGEE. CDR3 length: 14 amino acids. The CDR3 DNA sequence: TGTGCCAGCAGCGTAGCTGTCCAAGGGTACGAGCAGTACTTC. Translation gives CASSVAVQGYEQYF.

V and J are TRBV27 and TRBJ2-5; 9 bases align to TRBD2. The germline V gene has CDR1 MNHEY and CDR2 SMNVEV (reference sequence). With 10 bases clipped from V and 3 bases from J, the junction kept 6 bases outside the gene matches. This CDR3 has 13 residues. CDR3 sequence: CATRPSGKETQYF. The CDR3 DNA reads TGTGCCACCCGGCCTAGCGGGAAAGAGACCCAGTACTTC.

The rearrangement links TRBV6-2 or TRBV6-3 to TRBJ2-1, with TRBD2 matching 11 bases. The germline V gene encodes CDR1 MNHEY and CDR2 SVGEGT. The CDR3 contains 15 residues. Trimming took 6 bases from V and 9 from J; bases not matched to a gene: 10. The CDR3 sequence: CASRVAGGPSGEQFF. CDR3 sequence (DNA): TGTGCCAGCAGAGTAGCGGGAGGGCCCTCCGGTGAGCAGTTCTTC.

This chain uses TRBV5-6 with TRBJ2-6; 8 bases align to TRBD1. Trimming at V came to 2 bases and at J to 0 bases, leaving 4 bases not matched to a gene. CDR3 length equals 17 residues. In germline, CDR1 is SGHDT, CDR2 YYEEEE. The CDR3: CASSFVQGASGANVLTF. The CDR3, as DNA: TGTGCCAGCAGCTTCGTGCAGGGGGCCTCTGGGGCCAACGTCCTGACTTTC.

This clonotype came up many times. The gene calls are TRBV24-1 and TRBJ2-5, with 7 bases identical to TRBD2. The V gene end was trimmed by 0 bases and the J gene end by 4 bases; junction bases not matched to a gene: 4. This CDR3 has 15 amino acids. Germline V lookup: CDR1 KGHDR, CDR2 SFDVKD. The CDR3, as DNA: TGTGCCACCAGTGATTTGTTTCCTAGCGGAGAGACCCAGTACTTC. The encoded protein is CATSDLFPSGETQYF.

This clonotype was detected many times. The chain employs TRBV30 and TRBJ1-5; 7 bases map to TRBD1. V trimming: 2 bases; J trimming: 9 bases; junction bases outside the gene matches: 10. Germline CDR1 is GTSNPN and CDR2 is SVGIG (reference sequence). CDR3 length: 14 residues. In DNA, the CDR3 is TGTGCCTGGAGTACTTACAGGGGAGGACCGCCCCAGCATTTT. Translating gives CAWSTYRGGPPQHF.

J is TRBJ2-1 and V is TRBV7-9; 8 bases are a match to TRBD2. This CDR3 contains 20 residues. Germline CDR1 and CDR2: SEHNR and FQNEAQ (reference sequence). V lost 4 bases, J lost 0 bases, and 17 bases stayed unmatched. The CDR3 DNA follows: TGTGCCAGCAGCTCAACAGGTGGCCTAGCGGGCAAGGTCTCCTACAATGAGCAGTTCTTC. This translates into CASSSTGGLAGKVSYNEQFF.

This clonotype was counted at least ten times. V is TRBV2 and J is TRBJ1-1; 9 bases agree with TRBD1. V was pared by 7 bases and J by 0 bases, with 18 bases of the junction left unmatched. Germline CDR1 is SNHLY and CDR2 is FYNNEI. CDR3 length: 19 amino acids. The chain's CDR3 is CASTPGQGRGIHMNTEAFF. As DNA, the CDR3 is TGTGCCAGCACCCCGGGACAGGGTCGGGGGATCCACATGAACACTGAAGCTTTCTTT.

This clonotype came up many times. CDR3 loop: CASSLRSLAKNIQYF. The CDR3 DNA follows: TGTGCCAGCAGTTTGAGGTCCCTAGCCAAAAACATTCAGTACTTC. The chain has TRBV12-3 or TRBV12-4 and TRBJ2-4; D gene ambiguous. This CDR3 spans 15 amino acids. The germline V and J ends were trimmed by 3 bases and 0 bases, with 9 bases remaining between them.

The chain couples TRBV12-3 or TRBV12-4 to TRBJ2-3; 9 bases match TRBD1. V shed 6 bases, J shed 7 bases, and the junction held 17 bases outside the gene matches. CDR3 length: 17 amino acids. The DNA of the CDR3 is TGTGCCAGCAGCATAACTTCCCGGGACAGGGTAAAGAATACGCAGTATTTT. This sequence encodes CASSITSRDRVKNTQYF.

This clonotype came up many times. The chain has TRBV27 and TRBJ1-5; maybe TRBD1 (5 bases). Germline V gene lookup returns CDR1 MNHEY and CDR2 SMNVEV (reference sequence). V was cut by 4 bases and J by 3 bases, with 10 bases left in between. The CDR3 is 14 residues long. In DNA, the CDR3 is TGTGCCAGCAGTTCCACAGGACCCAATCAGCCCCAGCATTTT. Amino acid sequence: CASSSTGPNQPQHF.

This clonotype has ten or more counts. The chain combines TRBV7-9 with TRBJ2-7, with TRBD2 as a possible D gene (7 bases). Germline V gene lookup returns CDR1 SEHNR and CDR2 FQNEAQ (reference sequence). The CDR3 has 13 amino acids. The CDR3 sequence is CASWGGPSYEQYF. CDR3 nucleotide sequence: TGTGCAAGCTGGGGGGGCCCCTCCTACGAGCAGTACTTC.

This clonotype was seen at least ten times. V gene TRBV18 combines with J gene TRBJ1-1; the D gene is possibly TRBD1 (6 bases). V lost 3 bases and J lost 3, with 20 bases in between. Germline V gene lookup returns CDR1 KGHSH and CDR2 LQKENI. The CDR3 covers 17 residues. The CDR3 loop is CASSPLGGGVGDTEAFF. The CDR3 DNA is TGTGCCAGCTCACCTCTGGGGGGCGGCGTCGGAGACACTGAAGCTTTCTTT. Together with reference TRBV18 and TRBJ1-1, the CDR3 gives the full variable domain: NAGVMQNPRHLVRRRGQEARLRCSPMKGHSHVYWYRQLPEEGLKFMVYLQKENIIDESGMPKERFSAEFPKEGPSILRIQQVVRGDSAAYFCASSPLGGGVGDTEAFFGQGTRLTVV.

This clonotype showed up just a few times. V is TRBV9 and J is TRBJ2-5, with 10 bases that match TRBD2. CDR3 length: 16 amino acids. Germline V gives CDR1 SGDLS, CDR2 YYNGEE. Trimming at V came to 1 base and at J to 2 bases, leaving 5 bases not matched to a gene. CDR3 residues: CASSVSPSGGQETQYF. The CDR3 DNA follows: TGTGCCAGCAGCGTAAGTCCTAGCGGGGGTCAAGAGACCCAGTACTTC.

This clonotype has ten or more counts. V usage is TRBV11-2 and J usage is TRBJ2-7; 10 bases line up with TRBD2. This CDR3 region has 16 residues. V lost 0 bases, J lost 2 bases, and 4 bases stayed unmatched. Germline assignment: CDR1 SGHAT and CDR2 FQNNGV. The CDR3 bases are TGTGCCAGCAGCTTAGAGTTTAGCGGGAGGACCTACGAGCAGTACTTC. The encoded protein is CASSLEFSGRTYEQYF.

This clonotype was detected many times. J is TRBJ1-6 and V is TRBV12-3 or TRBV12-4, with no clear D. This CDR3 contains 15 residues. Trimming removed 6 bases from V and 2 bases from J, with 11 bases in between. The CDR3 DNA reads as TGTGCCAGCAGCCCCCAATATCCCTATAATTCACCCCTCCACTTT. It codes for CASSPQYPYNSPLHF.

This clonotype was seen repeatedly, ten times or more. The CDR3 bases are TGTGCCAGCAGTCGAAATTCACCCCTCCACTTT. Translated: CASSRNSPLHF. This chain joins TRBV12-3 or TRBV12-4 and TRBJ1-6; D gene unclear. The CDR3 runs to 11 residues. V lost 5 bases to trimming and J lost 7 bases, with 3 bases between them.